What follows are 15 T cell receptor beta chains derived from one specimen sequenced in a study of T cell clonality in common variable immunodeficiency. Study outcomes and limitations: Fewer deletions and N-nucleotide insertions were reportedly seen in common variable immunodeficiency TCR beta sequences.

The protocol was immunoSEQ multiplex PCR, while the TCRdb copy is restricted to in-frame clones and leaves out a portion. This table holds 15,000 to 25,000 clones with no singletons; the top ten claim 24%. No antigen has been assigned to these receptors. The source material was peripheral blood mononuclear cells. The receptors were gathered from a human donor with common variable immunodeficiency.

A word on this clone: The read ends 3 residues before the CDR3 terminus; that terminus is restored from the germline J gene. The V call is TRBV11-2, the J call TRBJ2-5; 7 bases line up with TRBD1. The V segment lost 6 bases and the J segment 5 bases; nucleotides outside the gene matches: 9. CDR1 SGHAT and CDR2 FQNNGV come from the germline V gene. The length of the CDR3 is 14 residues. The CDR3 bases that were read are TGTGCCAGCAGACGACCAGGGGGTGGCGAGACC. Its protein is CASRRPGGGET. The whole CDR3 protein reads CASRRPGGGETQYF. Drawing the rest from reference TRBV11-2 and TRBJ2-5, the complete variable domain is EAGVAQSPRYKIIEKRQSVAFWCNPISGHATLYWYQQILGQGPKLLIQFQNNGVVDDSQLPKDRFSAERLKGVDSTLKIQPAKLEDSAVYLCASRRPGGGETQYFGPGTRLLVL.

On this clone: The read stops 3 residues short of the end of the CDR3; the missing end is completed from the germline J gene. The genes are TRBV30 and TRBJ1-1; maybe TRBD1 (5 bases). The V end lost 2 bases, the J end lost 0 bases, and 16 bases lay between the germline ends. Germline assignment: CDR1 GTSNPN and CDR2 SVGIG (reference sequence). The CDR3 contains 16 residues. CDR3 sequence: CAWSPTTVLLNTEAFF. The CDR3 bases that were read are TGTGCCTGGAGTCCGACGACAGTCTTATTGAACACTGAA.

On this clone: The read halts 3 residues ahead of the CDR3 end, with the missing end drawn from the germline J gene. The J gene is TRBJ2-7, the V gene TRBV20-1; D is unresolved. Germline CDR1 DFQATT, CDR2 SNEGSKA (reference sequence). Trimming took off 1 base at V and 1 base at J, with 2 bases between the two ends. This CDR3 is 11 amino acids long. The CDR3 loop reads CSARASYEQYF. Partial CDR3 DNA: TGCAGTGCTAGAGCATCCTACGAG.

For this clone: With the read ending 3 residues before the CDR3 end, the germline J gene is used to fill in that end. The chain carries TRBV6-2 or TRBV6-3 and TRBJ2-5; TRBD1 is a possible D gene (6 bases). Trimming stripped 5 bases from V and 3 bases from J, with 13 bases between. CDR1 and CDR2 from the germline V gene are MNHEY and SVGEGT. This CDR3 contains 14 residues. CDR3 region: CASSLGQLKETQYF. CDR3 DNA, as far as it was read: TGTGCCAGCAGTCTTGGACAGCTAAAAGAGACC.

This clone occurred a few times. The read finishes 3 residues shy of the CDR3 end, and the germline J gene is used to complete it. The V and J genes are TRBV2 and TRBJ1-1; no clear D. Germline lookup yields CDR1 SNHLY and CDR2 FYNNEI. Deletions cut 7 bases from V and 0 bases from J, with 12 bases between. The CDR3 is 14 amino acids. The CDR3 region is CASKRTEMNTEAFF. The CDR3 bases that were read are TGTGCCAGCAAGAGAACAGAAATGAACACTGAA.

This clone was detected a few times. The CDR3 extends 3 residues past the end of the read, so its final part is completed from the germline J gene. The rearrangement joins TRBV7-2 to TRBJ1-2; possibly TRBD1 for D (5 bases). CDR1 and CDR2 from the germline V gene are SGHTA and FQGNSA. This CDR3 contains 14 residues. V lost 2 bases and J lost 2, with 9 bases in between. The CDR3 sequence: CASSLSSGNYGYTF. CDR3 DNA (partial): TGTGCCAGCAGCTTAAGTTCAGGGAACTATGGC. The variable domain in full, completed from reference TRBV7-2 and TRBJ1-2, reads GAGVSQSPSNKVTEKGKDVELRCDPISGHTALYWYRQSLGQGLEFLIYFQGNSAPDKSGLPSDRFSAERTGGSVSTLTIQRTQQEDSAVYLCASSLSSGNYGYTFGSGTRLTVV.

This clone showed up just a few times. Read sequence stops 3 residues before the CDR3 end, and the germline J gene provides the missing end. V usage is TRBV2 and J usage is TRBJ2-7; D gene unclear. Trimming took off 4 bases at V and 1 base at J, with 2 bases between the two ends. Looked up from germline, CDR1 is SNHLY and CDR2 is FYNNEI. This CDR3 comprises 11 residues. CDR3 loop: CASSVSYEQYF. CDR3 DNA, as far as it was read: TGTGCCAGCAGTGTATCCTACGAG.

This clone was counted only a few times. The CDR3 extends 3 residues past the end of the read, so its final part is completed from the germline J gene. The V gene is TRBV2, the J gene TRBJ2-7; D gene unclear. V lost 6 bases, J lost 1 base, and 16 bases lay in between. The germline CDR1 and CDR2 sequences are SNHLY and FYNNEI. The CDR3 runs 15 residues. CDR3 bases read: TGTGCCAGCAGCGCCAACAGACCGCAATCCTACGAG. Protein sequence: CASSANRPQSYE. The entire CDR3 protein reads CASSANRPQSYEQYF.

This clone was detected many times. The CDR3 extends 3 residues past the end of the read, so its final part is completed from the germline J gene. The rearrangement links TRBV7-3 to TRBJ1-1, with D perhaps TRBD1 (6 bases). In germline, CDR1 is SGHTA, CDR2 FQGTGA. The CDR3 has 13 amino acids. The germline V and J ends were trimmed by 1 base and 5 bases, with 8 bases remaining between them. The CDR3 protein is CASSLRGQTEAFF. CDR3 DNA (partial): TGTGCCAGCAGCTTAAGGGGGCAAACTGAA.

This clone was seen repeatedly, ten times or more. One end of the junction fails to match germline, which may point to a read error. The CDR3 end falls 3 residues outside the read, so it is completed with the germline J gene. The V and J genes are TRBV4-2 and TRBJ1-5; tentative D call: TRBD1 (6 bases). The germline V gene has CDR1 LGHNA and CDR2 YNFKEQ. The CDR3 is made up of 16 amino acids. The CDR3 DNA, read in part, is TGCGCCAGCAGCCAAATTCAAGGACAGCCCAATCAGCCC. It encodes CASSQIQGQPNQP. The entire CDR3 protein is CASSQIQGQPNQPQHF.

Of note for this clone: The read comes to an end 3 residues before the CDR3 does, leaving the germline J gene to fill in the end. V is TRBV29-1 and J is TRBJ2-3; unclear D gene. The V end was cut by 4 bases, the J end by 0 bases, with 17 bases between. Germline CDR1 is SQVTM and CDR2 is ANQGSEA. The CDR3 loop spans 16 amino acids. The CDR3 is CSVGAKSRHSTDTQYF. CDR3 bases read: TGCAGCGTTGGCGCCAAATCGCGGCATAGCACAGATACG.

This clone was seen many times. The missing CDR3 end, 3 residues past where the read stops, is filled in from the germline J gene. J is TRBJ2-7 and V is TRBV20-1; no definite D call. CDR1 is DFQATT and CDR2 is SNEGSKA in the germline V gene (reference sequence). V lost 8 bases and J lost 4, with 15 bases in between. The CDR3 is made up of 12 amino acids. The part of the CDR3 DNA that was read is TGCAGTTTAAGTTCGGGTGGTTACGAG. Residues: CSLSSGGYE. The complete CDR3 sequence is CSLSSGGYEQYF.

On this clone itself: Coverage ceases 3 residues before the CDR3 finishes, and the germline J gene fills in the end. The chain carries TRBV30 and TRBJ2-7; 9 nucleotides agree with TRBD1. This CDR3 is built from 13 residues. V dropped 6 bases and J dropped 0; count of bases not matched to a gene: 3. The germline CDR1 and CDR2 sequences are GTSNPN and SVGIG (reference sequence). The chain's CDR3 is CACTTGGSYEQYF. The DNA read from the CDR3 is TGTGCCTGTACGACAGGGGGCTCCTACGAG.

Remarks on this clone: The read halts 3 residues ahead of the CDR3 end, with the missing end drawn from the germline J gene. The chain joins TRBV19 to TRBJ1-5, with D unclear. The ends were cut back, 3 bases at V and 6 bases at J, with 3 bases in the middle. Germline V lookup: CDR1 LNHDA, CDR2 SQIVND (reference sequence). The CDR3 length is 11 residues. Partial CDR3 DNA: TGTGCCAGTAGTATCTCTCAGCCC. Encoded protein: CASSISQP. The complete CDR3 protein is CASSISQPQHF. The full variable domain, completed using reference TRBV19 and TRBJ1-5, is DGGITQSPKYLFRKEGQNVTLSCEQNLNHDAMYWYRQDPGQGLRLIYYSQIVNDFQKGDIAEGYSVSREKKESFPLTVTSAQKNPTAFYLCASSISQPQHFGDGTRLSIL.

There are a few counts of this clone. The CDR3 is cut off 3 residues early in the read; its end comes from the germline J gene. The chain combines TRBV7-2 with TRBJ2-7; TRBD2 aligns across 12 bases. J was trimmed by 6 bases and V by 0 bases; bases with no gene match: 12. Germline V gene lookup returns CDR1 SGHTA and CDR2 FQGNSA. This CDR3 has 18 residues. The CDR3 loop is CASSLAFTSGRYGSEQYF. CDR3 bases read: TGTGCCAGCAGCTTAGCGTTTACTAGCGGGAGGTATGGTTCCGAG.